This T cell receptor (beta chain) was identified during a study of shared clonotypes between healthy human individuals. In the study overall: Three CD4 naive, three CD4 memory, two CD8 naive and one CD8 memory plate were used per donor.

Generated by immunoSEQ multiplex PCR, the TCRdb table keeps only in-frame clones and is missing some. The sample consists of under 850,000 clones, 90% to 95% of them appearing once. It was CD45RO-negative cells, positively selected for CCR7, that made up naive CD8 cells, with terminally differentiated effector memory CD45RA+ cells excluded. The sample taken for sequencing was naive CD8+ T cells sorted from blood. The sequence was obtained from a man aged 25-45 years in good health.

The CDR3 is CASSSGQGDQPQHF. CDR3 sequence (DNA): TGTGCCAGCAGTTCCGGACAGGGCGATCAGCCCCAGCATTTT. The chain has TRBV27 and TRBJ1-5; 8 bases agree with TRBD1. From germline, CDR1 is MNHEY and CDR2 SMNVEV (reference sequence). With 4 bases clipped from V and 5 bases from J, the junction kept 4 bases outside the gene matches. CDR3 size: 14 residues.